These T cell receptor beta chains were read from a single sample in a study of Ad26.COV2.S vaccination and SARS-CoV-2 variants. TCRdb's table, derived via immunoSEQ multiplex PCR, lists solely in-frame clones and lacks some. This repertoire shows 440,000 or so clones, roughly nine tenths found once; its top ten account for approximately 1.7%. The specimen was peripheral blood, collected in a trial of Ad26.COV2.S vaccine versus placebo. These receptors all come from a person between 18 and 65 years old who received the Ad26.COV2.S COVID-19 vaccine or a placebo. Both conserved end residues are part of each CDR3. D genes are given only for firm matches. Some rows have no size entry. The others give once, few or many, or a class for an expanded clone.

J gene: TRBJ2-1
V gene: TRBV11-2
D gene: TRBD2
clone size: -
CDR3 protein: CASSYPPGLAGSYNEQFF
CDR3 DNA: TGTGCCAGCAGCTACCCCCCCGGACTAGCGGGCTCCTACAATGAGCAGTTCTTC

J gene: TRBJ2-7
V gene: TRBV19
D gene: TRBD1
clone size: -
CDR3 protein: CASSTPGQGYEQYF
CDR3 DNA: TGTGCCAGTAGTACCCCGGGACAGGGATACGAGCAGTACTTC

J gene: TRBJ2-1
V gene: TRBV7-7
D gene: TRBD2
clone size: -
CDR3 protein: CASSLSLAGVNEQFF
CDR3 DNA: TGTGCTAGCAGCTTATCCCTAGCGGGAGTCAATGAGCAGTTCTTC

J gene: TRBJ2-5
V gene: TRBV5-1
D gene: TRBD1
clone size: once
CDR3 protein: CASRGMGQGETQYF
CDR3 DNA: TGCGCCAGCAGGGGGATGGGACAGGGTGAGACCCAGTACTTC

J gene: TRBJ1-4
V gene: TRBV6-2/TRBV6-3
D gene: -
clone size: -
CDR3 protein: CASSRQLEGEKLFF
CDR3 DNA: TGTGCCAGCAGTCGACAGCTAGAGGGTGAAAAACTGTTTTTT

J gene: TRBJ1-2
V gene: TRBV5-5
D gene: -
clone size: -
CDR3 protein: CASSLRPAGGGYTF
CDR3 DNA: TGTGCCAGCAGCTTGCGACCAGCCGGGGGAGGCTACACCTTC

J gene: TRBJ2-7
V gene: TRBV12-5
D gene: -
clone size: -
CDR3 protein: CASGLPFPVRDTSIYEQYF
CDR3 DNA: TGTGCTAGTGGTTTGCCTTTCCCTGTGCGGGACACTTCCATCTACGAGCAGTACTTC

J gene: TRBJ1-1
V gene: TRBV20-1
D gene: -
clone size: -
CDR3 protein: CSANSGPEAFF
CDR3 DNA: TGCAGTGCTAACTCGGGCCCCGAAGCTTTCTTT

J gene: TRBJ1-4
V gene: TRBV18
D gene: -
clone size: -
CDR3 protein: CASSPAGRGAATEKLFF
CDR3 DNA: TGTGCCAGCTCTCCGGCGGGCAGGGGCGCGGCGACTGAAAAACTGTTTTTT

J gene: TRBJ2-5
V gene: TRBV19
D gene: -
clone size: -
CDR3 protein: CASSISRARGTQYF
CDR3 DNA: TGTGCCAGTAGTATTAGCAGGGCCCGGGGGACCCAGTACTTC

J gene: TRBJ1-1
V gene: TRBV30
D gene: TRBD1
clone size: -
CDR3 protein: CALDRGQGTEAFF
CDR3 DNA: TGTGCCTTGGACAGGGGGCAAGGCACTGAAGCTTTCTTT

J gene: TRBJ2-3
V gene: TRBV20-1
D gene: -
clone size: -
CDR3 protein: CRGGENTQYF
CDR3 DNA: TGCAGAGGGGGGGAAAATACGCAGTATTTT

J gene: TRBJ1-4
V gene: TRBV25-1
D gene: TRBD1
clone size: -
CDR3 protein: CASSEYGTGPTNEKLFF
CDR3 DNA: TGTGCCAGCAGTGAATACGGGACAGGACCTACTAATGAAAAACTGTTTTTT

J gene: TRBJ1-6
V gene: TRBV30
D gene: TRBD1
clone size: -
CDR3 protein: CAWSVLVQGNSPLHF
CDR3 DNA: TGTGCCTGGAGTGTACTCGTACAGGGGAATTCACCCCTCCACTTT

J gene: TRBJ1-2
V gene: TRBV13
D gene: TRBD1
clone size: -
CDR3 protein: CASSIWDSSYGYTF
CDR3 DNA: TGTGCCAGCAGCATCTGGGACAGCTCCTATGGCTACACCTTC

J gene: TRBJ2-2
V gene: TRBV10-2
D gene: TRBD2
clone size: -
CDR3 protein: CASSPGTSGSNTGELFF
CDR3 DNA: TGCGCCAGCAGTCCCGGGACTAGCGGGAGCAACACCGGGGAGCTGTTTTTT

J gene: TRBJ2-1
V gene: TRBV28
D gene: -
clone size: -
CDR3 protein: CASRGWGGNINEQFF
CDR3 DNA: TGTGCCAGCAGGGGGTGGGGCGGGAACATCAATGAGCAGTTCTTC

J gene: TRBJ2-1
V gene: TRBV14
D gene: TRBD2
clone size: -
CDR3 protein: CASSPYLAGVDNEQFF
CDR3 DNA: TGTGCCAGCAGCCCCTATCTAGCGGGAGTAGACAATGAGCAGTTCTTC

J gene: TRBJ2-7
V gene: TRBV7-2
D gene: -
clone size: -
CDR3 protein: CASRREQFLYEQYF
CDR3 DNA: TGTGCCAGCAGACGAGAACAGTTCCTCTACGAGCAGTACTTC

J gene: TRBJ2-5
V gene: TRBV12-5
D gene: TRBD2
clone size: -
CDR3 protein: CASAQGGPWASTQYF
CDR3 DNA: TGTGCTAGTGCCCAGGGAGGGCCCTGGGCATCGACCCAGTACTTC

J gene: TRBJ2-4
V gene: TRBV11-2
D gene: TRBD1
clone size: -
CDR3 protein: CASSSPRDRGNIQYF
CDR3 DNA: TGTGCCAGCAGCTCCCCCCGGGACAGGGGTAACATTCAGTACTTC

J gene: TRBJ2-7
V gene: TRBV7-2
D gene: TRBD1
clone size: -
CDR3 protein: CASSLEGTGAYEQYF
CDR3 DNA: TGTGCCAGCAGCTTAGAAGGGACAGGGGCCTACGAGCAGTACTTC

J gene: TRBJ2-1
V gene: TRBV7-9
D gene: TRBD2
clone size: -
CDR3 protein: CASSSNLRLADNEQFF
CDR3 DNA: TGTGCCAGCAGCTCCAATCTGAGACTAGCGGACAATGAGCAGTTCTTC

J gene: TRBJ2-5
V gene: TRBV7-3
D gene: -
clone size: -
CDR3 protein: CASSPYTAETQYF
CDR3 DNA: TGTGCCAGCAGCCCTTACACTGCAGAGACCCAGTACTTC

J gene: TRBJ1-2
V gene: TRBV7-2
D gene: -
clone size: -
CDR3 protein: CASSPQGKLGYTF
CDR3 DNA: TGTGCCAGCAGCCCCCAGGGGAAGTTAGGCTACACCTTC

J gene: TRBJ1-2
V gene: TRBV5-4
D gene: -
clone size: -
CDR3 protein: CASSLNPSLSYYGYTF
CDR3 DNA: TGTGCCAGCAGCTTGAACCCTTCTCTTAGCTACTATGGCTACACCTTC

J gene: TRBJ2-6
V gene: TRBV6-2/TRBV6-3
D gene: -
clone size: -
CDR3 protein: CASSYQPGWGRRLSGANVLTF
CDR3 DNA: TGTGCCAGCAGTTACCAGCCCGGATGGGGACGGAGGCTGTCTGGGGCCAACGTCCTGACTTTC

J gene: TRBJ1-1
V gene: TRBV27
D gene: TRBD1
clone size: -
CDR3 protein: CASSLGTGGGGTEAFF
CDR3 DNA: TGTGCCAGCAGTTTAGGCACAGGGGGTGGAGGCACTGAAGCTTTCTTT

J gene: TRBJ1-1
V gene: TRBV15
D gene: -
clone size: once
CDR3 protein: CATSTPGHIIEAFF
CDR3 DNA: TGTGCCACCAGCACCCCGGGACATATAATTGAAGCTTTCTTT

J gene: TRBJ2-7
V gene: TRBV18
D gene: TRBD1
clone size: once
CDR3 protein: CASWDRVSYEQYF
CDR3 DNA: TGTGCCAGCTGGGACAGGGTCTCCTACGAGCAGTACTTC

J gene: TRBJ2-2
V gene: TRBV18
D gene: TRBD1
clone size: -
CDR3 protein: CASSPPTGGIGELFF
CDR3 DNA: TGTGCCAGCTCACCCCCTACAGGGGGCATCGGGGAGCTGTTTTTT

J gene: TRBJ2-7
V gene: TRBV27
D gene: -
clone size: -
CDR3 protein: CASRRATAIYEQYF
CDR3 DNA: TGTGCCAGCAGGAGGGCGACAGCTATCTACGAGCAGTACTTC

J gene: TRBJ1-1
V gene: TRBV6-2/TRBV6-3
D gene: TRBD1
clone size: -
CDR3 protein: CASSTDRVLEAFF
CDR3 DNA: TGTGCCAGCAGCACGGACAGGGTACTTGAAGCTTTCTTT

J gene: TRBJ2-5
V gene: TRBV18
D gene: -
clone size: -
CDR3 protein: CASSSQETQYF
CDR3 DNA: TGTGCCAGCTCATCCCAAGAGACCCAGTACTTC

J gene: TRBJ1-6
V gene: TRBV7-9
D gene: -
clone size: -
CDR3 protein: CASSLVSGAGSPLHF
CDR3 DNA: TGTGCCAGCAGCTTAGTATCAGGGGCTGGTTCACCCCTCCACTTT